This TCR beta chain was obtained from a study of identical twins. General study findings and limits: Sequences that were out-of-frame, alpha and twin-shared displayed an excess of low generation probability.

Trimming shortened V by 5 bases and J by 4 bases, and 15 bases separated the two germline ends. CDR3 length: 15 residues. In germline, CDR1 is MNHNS, CDR2 SASEGT. TCRdb analysed the 5' RACE reads with MiXCR anew, one entry per CDR3 protein. This sample has a few hundred thousand distinct CDR3 sequences; 20% to 25% occur once, and the top ten carry 2.9%. A note on this clonotype: What it binds is unknown.

These data also featured in a second study, about T cells expressing NK-cell markers. That study reports: The CD3+CD56-NKG2C+ fraction of several donors was likewise dominated by these clonotypes.

The clonotype originates from a woman younger than 35 in good health. The chain joins TRBV6-1 to TRBJ2-1; the D gene is possibly TRBD2 (6 bases). The source material was CD4+ T cells sorted from blood. CDR3 region: CASSHSGVRYNEQFF. DNA of the CDR3: TGTGCCAGCAGTCATAGCGGAGTACGATACAATGAGCAGTTCTTC.